What follows are 8 T cell receptor beta chains derived from one specimen sequenced in a study of CD8 T cells in Susac syndrome (dated by TCRdb to between 2019 and 2020). Library creation used the immunoSEQ multiplex PCR assay. RNA was extracted using the RNeasy kit, and about 0.45 to 1 ug of the RNA was reverse transcribed with random hexamers. TCRdb reran the public reads through fastp at Q25 and MiXCR, keeping productive beta chains. CDR3 protein sequences are deduplicated, and each keeps its most common genes and DNA. The sample records about 180,000 distinct CDR3 sequences, 90% to 97% of which are singletons. The top ten clonotypes cover around 0.09% of the sample. The sequenced sample consisted of CD4+ T cells from PBMCs. These receptors all stem from a human donor with multiple sclerosis.

This chain joins TRBV12-3 or TRBV12-4 and TRBJ1-5; D unclear. The CDR3 length is 15 residues. V shed 1 base and J shed 0 bases, with 7 bases lying between them. This CDR3 is CASSLELFSNQPQHF. In DNA form, the CDR3 reads TGTGCCAGCAGTTTAGAGCTGTTTAGCAATCAGCCCCAGCATTTT.

The V gene is TRBV20-1, the J gene TRBJ2-7; D unclear. CDR1 DFQATT and CDR2 SNEGSKA come from the germline V gene (reference sequence). This CDR3 has 14 residues. Trimming cost V 0 bases and J 0 bases, with 9 bases left between them. The chain's CDR3 is CSARDRQSSYEQYF. For the CDR3, the DNA is TGCAGTGCTAGAGATCGGCAGAGCTCCTACGAGCAGTACTTC.

The rearrangement uses TRBV20-1 and TRBJ1-5, with a weak D call TRBD1 (5 bases). CDR1 and CDR2 (germline): DFQATT, SNEGSKA (reference sequence). The CDR3 contains 14 residues. Trimming took off 5 bases at V and 3 bases at J, with 14 bases between the two ends. CDR3 region: CSALRDHFNQPQHF. CDR3 nucleotide sequence: TGCAGTGCTCTAAGGGACCACTTCAATCAGCCCCAGCATTTT.

The chain is built from TRBV25-1 and TRBJ2-2; D not certain. CDR1 MGHDK and CDR2 SYGVNS come from the germline V gene. With 3 bases removed from V and 6 bases from J, the gap between germline ends came to 8 bases. This CDR3 comprises 13 residues. DNA for the CDR3: TGTGCCAGCAGTGACCGCGCGGCCGGGGAGCTGTTTTTT. Its protein is CASSDRAAGELFF.

This chain connects TRBV5-1 to TRBJ1-1; D is ambiguous. Per the germline V gene, CDR1 is SGHRS and CDR2 is YFSETQ. V lost 5 bases and J 4 bases, leaving 15 bases between the germline ends. This CDR3 has 14 amino acids. For the CDR3, the DNA is TGCGCCAGCAGTTTACAGTCCCTCGTCACTGAAGCTTTCTTT. Its protein product is CASSLQSLVTEAFF.

The V and J genes are TRBV29-1 and TRBJ1-1, with a weak D call TRBD1 (5 bases). The germline gives CDR1 SQVTM, CDR2 ANQGSEA. There are 13 residues in the CDR3. V was trimmed by 0 bases and J by 1 base, leaving 6 bases between them. The CDR3 spells CSVEEGTNTEAFF. The CDR3 DNA follows: TGCAGCGTTGAAGAAGGGACGAACACTGAAGCTTTCTTT.

This chain links TRBV5-1 with TRBJ2-6, with D hard to call. This CDR3 is built from 15 residues. Germline CDR1 SGHRS, CDR2 YFSETQ. V was pared by 0 bases and J by 1 base, with 5 bases between. CDR3 sequence (DNA): TGCGCCAGCAGCTTGGATGTGTCTGGGGCCAACGTCCTGACTTTC. This translates into CASSLDVSGANVLTF.

The chain is built from TRBV20-1 and TRBJ2-7; D may match TRBD1 or TRBD2 (5 bases each). Germline V gene lookup returns CDR1 DFQATT and CDR2 SNEGSKA (reference sequence). This CDR3 contains 14 residues. Trimming pared 0 bases from V and 5 bases from J, leaving 14 bases between. The CDR3 bases are TGCAGTGCTAGAGATGTGGGGGAATTGGACGAGCAGTACTTC. Encoded protein: CSARDVGELDEQYF.